These 8 T cell receptor beta chains originate from one sample sequenced in a study of glioma-infiltrating T cells after dendritic cell vaccination. Here immunoSEQ multiplex PCR was the method, and the copy in TCRdb shows in-frame clones only, minus some. The sample records roughly 50,000 clones, approximately 89% being singletons. Indicated time point: after dendritic cell vaccination, including at tumor progression/relapse. Source: blood, taken after dendritic cell vaccination. The source of these receptors is a human donor with glioblastoma.

This clone was seen only once. This rearrangement joins TRBV28 to TRBJ2-7; TRBD2 agrees at 8 bases. The CDR3 is 14 amino acids. Unmatched junction bases numbered 7, after V lost 6 bases and J lost 3 bases. Looked up from germline, CDR1 is MDHEN and CDR2 is SYDVKM. In DNA form, the CDR3 reads TGTGCCAGCAGGAGGGCTAGCGGGCACTACGAGCAGTACTTC. Protein sequence: CASRRASGHYEQYF.

This clone was detected once. V is TRBV7-9 and J is TRBJ1-2; TRBD1 is a possible D gene (5 bases). The CDR3 length is 15 residues. Between the trimmed V and J ends, which lost 5 bases and 1 base, there was a span of 14 bases. Germline-derived CDR1 and CDR2 are SEHNR and FQNEAQ (reference sequence). CDR3 sequence (DNA): TGTGCCAGCAGCCCCGACAGAATTCTTAACTATGGCTACACCTTC. It encodes CASSPDRILNYGYTF.

The gene calls are TRBV4-1 and TRBJ1-2; D unresolved. Germline loops: CDR1 MGHRA, CDR2 YSYEKL. V gave up 5 bases and J gave up 0 bases, with 16 bases separating them. The CDR3 sequence is 16 residues long. CDR3 in DNA: TGCGCCAGCAGCGCACGTCCAGTACAGACTAACTATGGCTACACCTTC. It encodes CASSARPVQTNYGYTF.

The chain is built from TRBV5-4 and TRBJ2-2; TRBD1 might be the D (5 bases). The CDR3 extends over 14 amino acids. Per the germline V gene, CDR1 is SGHNT and CDR2 is YYREEE (reference sequence). V was cut by 2 bases and J by 1 base, with 6 bases left in between. The CDR3 bases are TGTGCCAGCAGCTTTAGGGGGAACACCGGGGAGCTGTTTTTT. Residues: CASSFRGNTGELFF.

The chain uses TRBV27 and TRBJ2-1, with TRBD2 matching over 13 bases. This CDR3 is built from 17 residues. The J segment lost 10 bases and the V segment lost 6 bases, leaving 15 bases of the junction unmatched. Germline CDR1 and CDR2: MNHEY and SMNVEV (reference sequence). This CDR3 is CASRFSSGTSGIREQFF. CDR3 coding DNA: TGTGCCAGCAGATTCTCGTCCGGGACTAGCGGGATAAGGGAGCAGTTCTTC.

The chain joins TRBV14 to TRBJ1-2; D may be TRBD1 (6 bases). The CDR3 covers 16 residues. Germline-derived CDR1 and CDR2 are SGHDN and FVKESK. The V end was cut by 1 base, the J end by 2 bases, with 14 bases between. Here the CDR3 reads CASSQGGGRGNYGYTF. For the CDR3, the DNA is TGTGCCAGCAGCCAAGGGGGGGGGCGAGGAAACTATGGCTACACCTTC.

The chain has TRBV7-9 and TRBJ2-2; a weak D match, TRBD1 (6 bases). Germline V CDR1 and CDR2: SEHNR, FQNEAQ (reference sequence). The CDR3 contains 14 residues. Trimming took 3 bases from V and 4 from J, leaving 9 bases between them. DNA for the CDR3: TGTGCCAGCAGCTTGACAGGAGCCACCGGGGAGCTGTTTTTT. Protein product: CASSLTGATGELFF.

The rearrangement joins TRBV6-5 to TRBJ2-7, with D tentatively TRBD1 (6 bases). The CDR3 length is 13 residues. Looked up from germline, CDR1 is MNHEY and CDR2 is SVGAGI. V was pared by 0 bases and J by 3 bases, with 6 bases between. CDR3 in amino acids: CASSYSDSYEQYF. The CDR3 DNA reads as TGTGCCAGCAGTTACTCGGACAGCTACGAGCAGTACTTC.